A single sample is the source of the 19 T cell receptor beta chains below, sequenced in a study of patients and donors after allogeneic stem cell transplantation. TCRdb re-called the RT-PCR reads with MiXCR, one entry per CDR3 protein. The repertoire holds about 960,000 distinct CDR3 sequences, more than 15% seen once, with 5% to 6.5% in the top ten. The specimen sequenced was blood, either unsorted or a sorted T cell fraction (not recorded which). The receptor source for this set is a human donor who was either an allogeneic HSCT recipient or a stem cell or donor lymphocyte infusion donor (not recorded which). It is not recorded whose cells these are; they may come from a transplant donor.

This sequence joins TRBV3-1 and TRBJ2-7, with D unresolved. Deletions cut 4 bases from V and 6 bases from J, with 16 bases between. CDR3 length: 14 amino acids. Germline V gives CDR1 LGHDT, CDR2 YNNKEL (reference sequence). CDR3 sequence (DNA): TGTGCCAGCAGCCGTTTTTCGGCCCGTCGCGAGCAGTACTTC. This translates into CASSRFSARREQYF.

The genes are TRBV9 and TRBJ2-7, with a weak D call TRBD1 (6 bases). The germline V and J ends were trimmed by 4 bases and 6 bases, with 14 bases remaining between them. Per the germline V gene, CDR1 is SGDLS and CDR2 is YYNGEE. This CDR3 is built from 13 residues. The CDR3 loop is CASSRRRDTEQYF. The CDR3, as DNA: TGTGCCAGCAGCCGTAGAAGGGACACCGAGCAGTACTTC.

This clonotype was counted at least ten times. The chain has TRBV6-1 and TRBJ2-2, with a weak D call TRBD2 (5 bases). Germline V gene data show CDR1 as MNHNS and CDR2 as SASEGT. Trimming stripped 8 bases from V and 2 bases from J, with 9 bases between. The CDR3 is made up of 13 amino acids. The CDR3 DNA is TGTGCCAGCTCACGGGGAAACACCGGGGAGCTGTTTTTT. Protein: CASSRGNTGELFF.

The CDR3 DNA reads as TGTGCCAGCAGTTCACCGGGACAGGGGTACTATGGCTACACCTTC. This gives the protein CASSSPGQGYYGYTF. V gene TRBV7-6 combines with J gene TRBJ1-2, with TRBD1 matching over 10 bases. The CDR3 consists of 15 residues. V dropped 6 bases and J dropped 3; count of bases not matched to a gene: 7. Germline CDR1 SGHVS, CDR2 FNYEAQ.

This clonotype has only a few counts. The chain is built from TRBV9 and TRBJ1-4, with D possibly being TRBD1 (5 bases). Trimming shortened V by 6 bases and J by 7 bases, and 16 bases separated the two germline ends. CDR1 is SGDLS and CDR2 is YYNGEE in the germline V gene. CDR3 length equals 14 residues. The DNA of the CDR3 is TGTGCCAGCAACCGGCAGGGACGAGGTGAAAAACTGTTTTTT. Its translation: CASNRQGRGEKLFF.

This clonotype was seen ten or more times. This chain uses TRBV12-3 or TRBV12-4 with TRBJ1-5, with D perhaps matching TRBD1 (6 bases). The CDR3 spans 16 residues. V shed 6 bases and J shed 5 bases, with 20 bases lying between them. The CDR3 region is CASRSVGLGGDQPQHF. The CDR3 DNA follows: TGTGCCAGCAGGAGTGTGGGTTTAGGGGGTGATCAGCCCCAGCATTTT.

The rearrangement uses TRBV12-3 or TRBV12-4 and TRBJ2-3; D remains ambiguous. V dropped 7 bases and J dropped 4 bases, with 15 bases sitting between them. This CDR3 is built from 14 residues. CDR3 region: CASKKVPAADTQYF. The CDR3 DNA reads TGTGCCAGCAAAAAGGTCCCCGCGGCAGATACGCAGTATTTT.

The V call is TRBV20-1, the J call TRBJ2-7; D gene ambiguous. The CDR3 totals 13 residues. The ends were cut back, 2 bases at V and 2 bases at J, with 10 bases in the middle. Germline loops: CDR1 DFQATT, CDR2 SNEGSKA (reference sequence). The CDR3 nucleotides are TGCAGTGCTAGAAAGGCAGGACCCTACGAGCAGTACTTC. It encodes CSARKAGPYEQYF.

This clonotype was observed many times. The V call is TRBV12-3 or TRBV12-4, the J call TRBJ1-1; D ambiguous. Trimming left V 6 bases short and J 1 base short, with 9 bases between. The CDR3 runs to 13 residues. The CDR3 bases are TGTGCCAGCAGCTTATACGGGAACACTGAAGCTTTCTTT. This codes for CASSLYGNTEAFF.

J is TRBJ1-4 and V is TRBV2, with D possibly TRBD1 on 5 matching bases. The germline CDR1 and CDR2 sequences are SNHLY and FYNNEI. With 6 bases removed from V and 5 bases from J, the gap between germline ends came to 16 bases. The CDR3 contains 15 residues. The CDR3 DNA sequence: TGTGCCAGCAGCGCTAGAAGGACACCGAATGAAAAACTGTTTTTT. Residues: CASSARRTPNEKLFF.

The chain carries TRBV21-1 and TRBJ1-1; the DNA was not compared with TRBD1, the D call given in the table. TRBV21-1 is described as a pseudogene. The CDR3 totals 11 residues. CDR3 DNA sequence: TGTGCCAGCAGCCCCTGGGCTGAAGCTTTCTTT. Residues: CASSPWAEAFF.

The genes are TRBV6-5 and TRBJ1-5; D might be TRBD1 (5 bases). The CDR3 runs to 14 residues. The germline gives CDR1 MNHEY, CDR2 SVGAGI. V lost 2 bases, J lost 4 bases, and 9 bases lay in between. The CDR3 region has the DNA TGTGCCAGCAGTTACCGGGGCCCTAATCAGCCCCAGCATTTT. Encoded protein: CASSYRGPNQPQHF.

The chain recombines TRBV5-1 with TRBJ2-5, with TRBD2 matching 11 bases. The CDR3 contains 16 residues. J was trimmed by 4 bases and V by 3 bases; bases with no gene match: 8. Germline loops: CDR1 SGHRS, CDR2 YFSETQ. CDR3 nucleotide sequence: TGCGCCAGCAGCTCCCGACTAGCGGGATCGACAGAGACCCAGTACTTC. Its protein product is CASSSRLAGSTETQYF.

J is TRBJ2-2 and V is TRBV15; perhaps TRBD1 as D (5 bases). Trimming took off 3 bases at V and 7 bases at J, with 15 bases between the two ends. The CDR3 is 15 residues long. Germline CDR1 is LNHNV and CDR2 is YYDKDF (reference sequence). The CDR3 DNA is TGTGCCACCAGCAGCCACTGGACAACACTCGGGGAGCTGTTTTTT. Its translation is CATSSHWTTLGELFF.

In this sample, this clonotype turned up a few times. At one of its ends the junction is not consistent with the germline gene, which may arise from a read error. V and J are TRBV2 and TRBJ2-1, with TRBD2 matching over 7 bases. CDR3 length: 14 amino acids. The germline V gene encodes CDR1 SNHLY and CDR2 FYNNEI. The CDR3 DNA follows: TGTGCCAGCAGTGAGGGACTAACCTACATTGAGCAGTTCTTC. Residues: CASSEGLTYIEQFF.

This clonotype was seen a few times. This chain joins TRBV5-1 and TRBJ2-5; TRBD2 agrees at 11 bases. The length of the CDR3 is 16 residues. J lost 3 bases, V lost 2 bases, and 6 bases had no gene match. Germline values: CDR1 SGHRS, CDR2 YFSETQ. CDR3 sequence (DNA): TGCGCCAGCAGCTTCCGCAGTAGCGGGGGGGAAGAGACCCAGTACTTC. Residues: CASSFRSSGGEETQYF. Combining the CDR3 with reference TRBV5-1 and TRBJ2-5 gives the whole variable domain KAGVTQTPRYLIKTRGQQVTLSCSPISGHRSVSWYQQTPGQGLQFLFEYFSETQRNKGNFPGRFSGRQFSNSRSEMNVSTLELGDSALYLCASSFRSSGGEETQYFGPGTRLLVL.

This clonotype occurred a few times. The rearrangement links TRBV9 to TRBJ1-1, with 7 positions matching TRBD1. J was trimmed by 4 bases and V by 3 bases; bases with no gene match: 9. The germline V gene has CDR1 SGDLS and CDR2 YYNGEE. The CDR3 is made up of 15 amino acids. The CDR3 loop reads CASSANPTGLTEAFF. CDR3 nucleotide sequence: TGTGCCAGCAGCGCCAATCCGACAGGGCTCACTGAAGCTTTCTTT.

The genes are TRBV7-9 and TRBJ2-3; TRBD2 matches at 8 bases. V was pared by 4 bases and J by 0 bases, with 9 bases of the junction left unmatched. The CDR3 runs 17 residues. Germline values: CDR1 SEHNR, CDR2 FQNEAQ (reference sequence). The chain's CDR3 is CASSSTLAGPSTDTQYF. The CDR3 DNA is TGTGCCAGCAGCTCCACCCTAGCGGGCCCGAGCACAGATACGCAGTATTTT.

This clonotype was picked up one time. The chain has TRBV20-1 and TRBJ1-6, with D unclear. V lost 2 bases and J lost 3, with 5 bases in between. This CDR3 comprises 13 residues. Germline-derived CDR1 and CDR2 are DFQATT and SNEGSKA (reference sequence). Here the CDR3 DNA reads TGCAGTGCTAGACCAGACTATAATTCACCCCTCCACTTT. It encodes CSARPDYNSPLHF.